This T cell receptor beta chain was captured in a study of T-cell reconstitution after alpha-beta-depleted transplantation in children. Trimming took 4 bases from V and 9 from J; bases not matched to a gene: 13. The CDR3 totals 16 residues. Germline CDR1 is SGHRS and CDR2 is YFSETQ. This clonotype was recorded at least ten times. The TCRbeta library incorporated unique molecular identifiers. TCRdb analysed the PCR reads with MiXCR anew, one entry per CDR3 protein. This sample has 170,000 or so distinct CDR3 sequences, with over 5.5% found just once. This chain uses TRBV5-1 with TRBJ2-4, with 10 bases that match TRBD1. The origin of this receptor is a human donor who donated a stem cell graft to a child with Wiskott-Aldrich syndrome. The sequencing here drew on PBMCs from the stem cell graft donor, taken from the stem cell graft. The CDR3 nucleotides read TGCGCCAGCAGCACGGGACAGGGGAGCATTCTCGGCATTCAGTACTTC. Amino acid sequence: CASSTGQGSILGIQYF.